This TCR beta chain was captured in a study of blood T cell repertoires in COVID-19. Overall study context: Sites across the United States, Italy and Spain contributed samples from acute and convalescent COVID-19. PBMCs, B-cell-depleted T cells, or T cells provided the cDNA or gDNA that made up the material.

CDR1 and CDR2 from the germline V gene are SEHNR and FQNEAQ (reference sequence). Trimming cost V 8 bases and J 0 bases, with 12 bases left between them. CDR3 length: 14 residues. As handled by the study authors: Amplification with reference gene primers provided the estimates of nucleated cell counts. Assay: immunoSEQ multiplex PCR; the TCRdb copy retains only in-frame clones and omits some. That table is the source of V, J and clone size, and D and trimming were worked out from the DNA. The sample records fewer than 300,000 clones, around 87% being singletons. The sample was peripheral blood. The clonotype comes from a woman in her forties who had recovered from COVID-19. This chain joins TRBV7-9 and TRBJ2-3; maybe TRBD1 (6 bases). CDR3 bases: TGTGCCAGCCTTGGGGGCTTAAGCACAGATACGCAGTATTTT. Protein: CASLGGLSTDTQYF.